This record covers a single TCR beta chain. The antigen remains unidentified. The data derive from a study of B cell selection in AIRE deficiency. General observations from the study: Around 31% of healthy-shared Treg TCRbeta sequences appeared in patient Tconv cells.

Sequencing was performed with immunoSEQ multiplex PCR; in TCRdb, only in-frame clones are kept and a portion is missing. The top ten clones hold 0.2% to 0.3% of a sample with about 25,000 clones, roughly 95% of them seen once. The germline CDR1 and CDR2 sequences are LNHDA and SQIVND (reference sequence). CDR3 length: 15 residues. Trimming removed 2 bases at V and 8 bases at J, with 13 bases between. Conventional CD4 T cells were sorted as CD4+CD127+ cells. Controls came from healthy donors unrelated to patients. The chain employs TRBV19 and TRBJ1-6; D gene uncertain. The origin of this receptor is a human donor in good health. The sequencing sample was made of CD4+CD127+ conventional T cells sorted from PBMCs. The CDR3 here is CASSISWADHSPLHF. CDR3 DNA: TGTGCCAGTAGTATATCTTGGGCCGACCATTCACCCCTCCACTTT.